The 5 T cell receptor beta chains reported below all come from one sample, sequenced in a study of T cell responses to AZD1222 COVID-19 vaccine. The method was immunoSEQ multiplex PCR; TCRdb's version includes in-frame clones alone and lacks a portion of them. The profile shows around 97,000 clones, about 90% of them singletons. This sample comprised peripheral blood, obtained on day 0 of AZD1222 vaccination. The origin of the receptors is an adult in good health.

The V and J genes are TRBV7-8 and TRBJ1-2; D is ambiguous. With 5 bases removed from V and 7 bases from J, the gap between germline ends came to 11 bases. Germline CDR1 is SGHVS and CDR2 is FQNEAQ. CDR3 length: 12 amino acids. The CDR3 is CASSPLGFGYTF. For the CDR3, the DNA is TGTGCCAGCAGCCCTCTAGGGTTTGGCTACACCTTC.

This rearrangement joins TRBV19 to TRBJ1-5, with D hard to call. The CDR3 spans 16 residues. Trimming pared 8 bases from V and 0 bases from J, leaving 17 bases between. Germline CDR1 is LNHDA and CDR2 is SQIVND (reference sequence). This CDR3 is CASCGNGLYSNQPQHF. The CDR3 nucleotides read TGTGCCAGTTGCGGGAACGGGCTTTATAGCAATCAGCCCCAGCATTTT.

V gene TRBV27 combines with J gene TRBJ2-7; 9 nucleotides align to TRBD2. The germline gives CDR1 MNHEY, CDR2 SMNVEV (reference sequence). Losses at the gene ends were 0 bases for V and 4 bases for J; bases not matched to a gene: 4. The CDR3 is made up of 15 amino acids. The CDR3 loop reads CASSLSYSGGYEQYF. In DNA, the CDR3 is TGTGCCAGCAGTTTATCGTATAGCGGGGGTTACGAGCAGTACTTC.

The rearrangement uses TRBV27 and TRBJ1-6; tentative D call: TRBD1 (5 bases). From germline, CDR1 is MNHEY and CDR2 SMNVEV (reference sequence). With 5 bases removed from V and 4 bases from J, the gap between germline ends came to 18 bases. This CDR3 is 17 amino acids long. In DNA, the CDR3 is TGTGCCAGCAGTCCCGCCCAGGGCAGAATATATAATTCACCCCTCCACTTT. Translating it yields CASSPAQGRIYNSPLHF.

V usage is TRBV6-5 and J usage is TRBJ1-5; D ambiguous. V was trimmed by 0 bases and J by 9 bases, leaving 15 bases between them. This CDR3 is built from 15 residues. Germline V gene sequence: CDR1 MNHEY, CDR2 SVGAGI. The CDR3 loop is CASSYSAGEGRPQHF. CDR3 DNA sequence: TGTGCCAGCAGTTACTCTGCAGGTGAAGGCCGGCCCCAGCATTTT.